This record looks at one T cell receptor beta chain sequence and its context. What antigen it recognizes has not been identified. Per-base qualities were not stored, and no clone one base away is much larger. TCRbeta CDR3 regions were amplified from genomic DNA using the immunoSEQ Assay, a bias-controlled multiplex PCR. Processing in the source paper ran as follows. Within the assay, amplification of reference gene primers was used to estimate how many nucleated cells each sample contained. To quantify the absolute abundance of each unique TCRbeta CDR3 rearrangement, sequence reads were collapsed and filtered. For each sample, productive Simpson clonality was calculated by taking the square root of Simpson's diversity index across productive rearrangements. Held by TCRdb, this immuneACCESS table contains in-frame sequences only and omits some clones. Under half of the omission traces to an unresolved V gene where checked; the cause of the rest is unknown. That table supplies the V and J calls and clone size; D and trimming were determined from the DNA. The sample includes over 65,000 clones, with approximately 80% observed a single time. The leading ten clones occupy more than 15% of the sample.

These data belong to a study of blood T cell repertoires in COVID-19 (dated by TCRdb to the early 2020s). Describing the broader study: Samples covering the acute and convalescent phases of COVID-19 were provided by collaborators in the United States, Italy and Spain. The material from the prospective study consisted of cDNA or gDNA derived from T cells, B-cell-depleted T cells, or PBMCs. Subjects who had been exposed to COVID-19, were actively infected with it, or had recovered from it provided the deeply sampled blood TCRbeta repertoires that made up the dataset. The repertoires were made available in a free public database intended to serve as a resource for research on the immune response to SARS-CoV-2. Samples were obtained from the ongoing ImmuneRACE study (first 160 participants) and from over 1,000 subjects provided by 6 global collaborators. The sample metadata nearly always contained a de-identified subject ID, COVID-19 status, age in years and sex. Where available, HLA class I and class II types were obtained from metadata supplied by the sample provider rather than from assay-based typing. Overall study results and their limits: How much clinical and demographic metadata was included differed by source and by participant, and the metadata was provided uncurated.

Each collaborating institution followed its own protocols to collect whole blood in K2EDTA tubes. For TCRbeta analysis, collaborators shipped samples as frozen whole blood, isolated PBMCs, or DNA extracted from either of those sample types. V is clipped by 1 base and J by 4 bases, and the sequence between their germline boundaries is 12 bases long. The CDR3 measures 15 amino acids from cysteine to phenylalanine. Only the CDR3 portion is preserved as DNA: 45 bases, with reading frame beginning at the first base. Taken from the germline V gene (reference sequence), the CDR1 and CDR2 loops are MNHEY and SMNVEV.

The sequence came from a man of 80 years or more with active COVID-19. The rearranged segments are TRBV27 and TRBJ2-3; TRBD2 could be the D gene, as 5 bases match. What was sequenced was peripheral blood. The DNA sequence reads TGTGCCAGCAGTTTATGGTTAGGGAGCCCAGATACGCAGTATTTT. Its protein is CASSLWLGSPDTQYF.